The TCR beta chain described here comes from a study of shared clonotypes between healthy human individuals. Overall study results and limits: Relative to clonotypes present in all four donors, those not shared had lower generation probabilities. There were few donors, and this limited the genetic and exposure-history diversity represented.

Looked up from germline, CDR1 is MGHRA and CDR2 is YSYEKL. V was shortened by 5 bases and J by 4 bases, with 11 bases between the two germline ends. The CDR3 has 14 amino acids. This clone was seen once. Its antigen is currently unknown. Deep-level settings were used for running the assay. Produced via immunoSEQ multiplex PCR; TCRdb's table is partial and in-frame only. Found here are over 2 million clones, roughly 92% of them singletons; the top ten hold roughly 0.34%. The clonotype comes from a man aged 18 to 30 in good health. Some clones in this sample may be carry-over from other donors' samples. V usage is TRBV4-1 and J usage is TRBJ1-4; a possible D gene is TRBD1 (5 bases). The sample comprised naive CD4+ T cells from PBMCs. Subset here: CD45RA+ positively selected. CDR3 coding DNA: TGCGCCAGCAGCTCCGGGACCCTTAATGAAAAACTGTTTTTT. It is translated as CASSSGTLNEKLFF.